The rows below give T cell receptor beta chains drawn from one sample of a study of blood T cell repertoires in COVID-19. Data came from immunoSEQ multiplex PCR; TCRdb stores just in-frame clones and leaves some out. The sample shows 40,000 to 45,000 clones, roughly nine tenths of them seen only once. Source material: peripheral blood. The receptors shown here come from a human donor in a cohort sampled during active COVID-19. The CDR3 runs from the conserved cysteine through the conserved F or W.

TRBJ2-1 | TRBV4-1 | CASSHSYPSYNEQFF
TRBJ1-5 | TRBV7-8 | CASSHRKGFARGLDQPQHF
TRBJ2-5 | TRBV6-5 | CASSWTSGNQETQYF
TRBJ2-1 | TRBV7-6 | CASSIIPPGTSGRRVYNEQFF
TRBJ1-1 | TRBV30 | CACLQGKWAEAFF
TRBJ2-1 | TRBV6-5 | CASSPTNNEQFF
TRBJ1-1 | TRBV25-1 | CASQVDRGTEAFF
TRBJ1-1 | TRBV12-3/TRBV12-4 | CASSLEGDTEAFF
TRBJ2-3 | TRBV7-2 | CASSLSGRDTQYF
TRBJ2-5 | TRBV25-1 | CASSGGRETQYF
TRBJ2-1 | TRBV29-1 | CSVEGEGLKHEQFF
TRBJ2-1 | TRBV5-1 | CASSRRGARTMAEQFF
TRBJ2-3 | TRBV25-1 | CASSEYLTGDDTDTQYF
TRBJ2-5 | TRBV7-2 | CASSLDWRAETQYF
TRBJ2-1 | TRBV2 | CASSVSSRGPGQFF
TRBJ2-5 | TRBV30 | CAWSGQTSFRGTQYF
TRBJ2-3 | TRBV15 | CATGLGAASTDTQYF
TRBJ2-3 | TRBV19 | CASSIGNSGGPTDTQYF
TRBJ2-3 | TRBV3-1/TRBV3-2 | CASSQGQVVADTQYF
TRBJ2-7 | TRBV6-5 | CASMQFYEQYF